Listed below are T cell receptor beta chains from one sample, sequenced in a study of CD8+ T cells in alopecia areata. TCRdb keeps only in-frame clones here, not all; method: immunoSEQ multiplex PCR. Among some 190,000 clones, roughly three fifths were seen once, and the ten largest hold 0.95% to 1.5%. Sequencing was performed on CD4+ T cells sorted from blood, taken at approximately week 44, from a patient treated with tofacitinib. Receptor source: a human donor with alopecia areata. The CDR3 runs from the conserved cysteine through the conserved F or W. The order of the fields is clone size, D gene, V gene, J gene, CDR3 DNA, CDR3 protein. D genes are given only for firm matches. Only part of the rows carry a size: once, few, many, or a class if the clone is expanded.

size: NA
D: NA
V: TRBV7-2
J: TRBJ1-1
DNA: TGTGCCAGCAGCCCCGACGCGGCTGAAGCTTTCTTT
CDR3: CASSPDAAEAFF

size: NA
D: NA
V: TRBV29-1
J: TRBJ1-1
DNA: TGCAGCGTTGGAGTAGAAGCTTTCTTT
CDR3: CSVGVEAFF

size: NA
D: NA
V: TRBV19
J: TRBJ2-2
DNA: TGTGCCAGTAGTACGGGGCCCACCGGGGAGCTGTTTTTT
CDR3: CASSTGPTGELFF

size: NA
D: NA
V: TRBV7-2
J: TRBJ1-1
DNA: TGTGCCAGCAGCAGACAAGTCAAGAACACTGAAGCTTTCTTT
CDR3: CASSRQVKNTEAFF

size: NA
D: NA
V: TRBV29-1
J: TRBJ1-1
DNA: TGCAGCGTTGAAGGCGGGGGGGCTTTCTTT
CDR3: CSVEGGGAFF

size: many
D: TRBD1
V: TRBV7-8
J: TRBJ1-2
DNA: TGTGCCAGCAGCCAACCCGGCGGACAGGGAGCTAACTATGGCTACACCTTC
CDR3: CASSQPGGQGANYGYTF

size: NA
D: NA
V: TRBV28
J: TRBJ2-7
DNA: TGTGCCAGCACCCCCTGGGGGGCGAGCTCCTACGAGCAGTACTTC
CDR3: CASTPWGASSYEQYF

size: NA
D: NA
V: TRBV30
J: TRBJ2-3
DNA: TGTGCCTGGAGCGGGGGGCTCACAGATACGCAGTATTTT
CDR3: CAWSGGLTDTQYF

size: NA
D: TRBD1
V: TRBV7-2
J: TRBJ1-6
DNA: TGTGCCAGCAGCCGACAGGGTGGTCGTTCACCCCTCCACTTT
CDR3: CASSRQGGRSPLHF

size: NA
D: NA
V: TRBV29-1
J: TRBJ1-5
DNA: TGCAGCGTTGTTGACAGTAGCAATCAGCCCCAGCATTTT
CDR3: CSVVDSSNQPQHF

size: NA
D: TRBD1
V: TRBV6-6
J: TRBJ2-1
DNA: TGTGCCAGCAGTTCGCCCGGGACAGGCCCAAACGATGAGCAGTTCTTC
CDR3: CASSSPGTGPNDEQFF

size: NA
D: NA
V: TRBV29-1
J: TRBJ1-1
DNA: TGCAGCGTTGAAGGGTTTGCCACTGAAGCTTTCTTT
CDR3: CSVEGFATEAFF

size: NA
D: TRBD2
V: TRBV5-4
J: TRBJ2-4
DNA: TGTGCCAGCAGCCCCGGACTAGCGGGGCCGCAGAACATTCAGTACTTC
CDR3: CASSPGLAGPQNIQYF

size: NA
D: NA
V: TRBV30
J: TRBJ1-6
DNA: TGTGCCTGGAGTGCCCCGGGTTCACCCCTCCACTTT
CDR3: CAWSAPGSPLHF

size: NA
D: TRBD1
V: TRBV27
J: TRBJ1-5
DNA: TGTGCCAGCAGGATGGGACAGGGAGGGCAGCCCCAGCATTTT
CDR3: CASRMGQGGQPQHF

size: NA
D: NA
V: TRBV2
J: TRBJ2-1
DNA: TGTGCCAGCAGTGGAGGGGGGCTAGGGAATGAGCAGTTCTTC
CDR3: CASSGGGLGNEQFF

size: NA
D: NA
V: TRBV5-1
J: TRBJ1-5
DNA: TGCGCCAGCAGCTTGAGGACCAATCAGCCCCAGCATTTT
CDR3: CASSLRTNQPQHF

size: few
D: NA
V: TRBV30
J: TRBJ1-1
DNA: TGTGCCTGGAGCCTTATGGACAGCACTGAAGCTTTCTTT
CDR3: CAWSLMDSTEAFF

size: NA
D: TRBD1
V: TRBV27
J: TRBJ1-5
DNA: TGTGCCAGCCGGGACAGGGAGGATCAGCCCCAGCATTTT
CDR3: CASRDREDQPQHF

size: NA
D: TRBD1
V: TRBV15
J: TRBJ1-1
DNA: TGTGCCACCAGCAGGGACAGGGGAAGGTTAGGCACTGAAGCTTTCTTT
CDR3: CATSRDRGRLGTEAFF

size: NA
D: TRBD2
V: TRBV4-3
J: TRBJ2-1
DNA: TGCGCCAGCAGCCAAGACCCTCTAGCGGGGATAAACAATGAGCAGTTCTTC
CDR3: CASSQDPLAGINNEQFF

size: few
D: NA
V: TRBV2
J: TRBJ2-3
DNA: TGTGCCAGCAGTATGACTAGTGGAGATACGCAGTATTTT
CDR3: CASSMTSGDTQYF

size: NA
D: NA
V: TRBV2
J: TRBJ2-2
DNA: TGTGCCAGCAGTGAAGTCGGGGAGCTGTTTTTT
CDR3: CASSEVGELFF

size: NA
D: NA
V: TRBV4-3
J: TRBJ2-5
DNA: TGCGCCAGCAGCCAAGAATCTGGGGGCCCCCCCCAGTACTTC
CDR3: CASSQESGGPPQYF

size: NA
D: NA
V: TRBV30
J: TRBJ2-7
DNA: TGTGCCTGGAGTACGAGCTCCTACGAGCAGTACTTC
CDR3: CAWSTSSYEQYF

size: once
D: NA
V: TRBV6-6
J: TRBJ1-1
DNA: TGTGCCAGCAGTGGCGAACCGGGACGTTCCTCAACTGAAGCTTTCTTT
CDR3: CASSGEPGRSSTEAFF

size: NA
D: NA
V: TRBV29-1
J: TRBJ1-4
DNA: TGCAGCGTCACTCAAGACCTAGTTGATGAAAAACTGTTTTTT
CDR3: CSVTQDLVDEKLFF

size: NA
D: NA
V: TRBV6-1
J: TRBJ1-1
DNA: TGTGCCAGCAGTGAAGAGGAGGAAGCTTTCTTT
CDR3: CASSEEEEAFF

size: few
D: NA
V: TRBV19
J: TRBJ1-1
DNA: TGTGCCAGTCGGGGCTTTTCGGGGGTGAACACTGAAGCTTTCTTT
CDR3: CASRGFSGVNTEAFF

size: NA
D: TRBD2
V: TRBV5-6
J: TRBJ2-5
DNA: TGTGCCAGCAGCTACGAGTCGGGACTAGGGTTTGGAGAGACCCAGTACTTC
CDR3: CASSYESGLGFGETQYF

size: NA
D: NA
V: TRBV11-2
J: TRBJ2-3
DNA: TGTGCCAGCAGCTTAGTGGCGGGGAGAGGCACAGATACGCAGTATTTT
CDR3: CASSLVAGRGTDTQYF

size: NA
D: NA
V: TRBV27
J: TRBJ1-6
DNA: TGTGCCAGCAGGCCCTTGGACATCACCTTTGGGGCCCTCCACTTT
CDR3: CASRPLDITFGALHF

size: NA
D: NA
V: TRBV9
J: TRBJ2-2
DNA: TGTGCCAGCAGCCCCCGGGGTAATCCGGCCACCGGGGAGCTGTTTTTT
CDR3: CASSPRGNPATGELFF

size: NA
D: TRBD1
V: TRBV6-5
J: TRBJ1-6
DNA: TGTGCCAGCAGGAGGACAGGGATGAATTCACCCCTCCACTTT
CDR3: CASRRTGMNSPLHF

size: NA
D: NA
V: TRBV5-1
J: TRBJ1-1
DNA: TGCGCCAGCAGCGTATTATCCGACAGCGCAGAAGCTTTCTTT
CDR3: CASSVLSDSAEAFF

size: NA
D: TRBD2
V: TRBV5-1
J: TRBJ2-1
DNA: TGCGCCAGCAGCTTGGGTATGGGCGGGAGTAACAATGAGCAGTTCTTC
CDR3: CASSLGMGGSNNEQFF

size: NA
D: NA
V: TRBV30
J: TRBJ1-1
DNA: TGTGCCTGGAGTGGCGGGACTCGGGAGGTCCACACTGAAGCTTTCTTT
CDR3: CAWSGGTREVHTEAFF

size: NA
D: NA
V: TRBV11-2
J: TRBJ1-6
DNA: TGTGCCAGCAGCTTAGATCGCTCGGCCCTCCACTTT
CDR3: CASSLDRSALHF

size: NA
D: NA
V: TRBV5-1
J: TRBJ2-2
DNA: TGCGCCAGCGGCTTTGTACAGGGAACCGGGGAGCCGTTTTTT
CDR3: CASGFVQGTGEPFF

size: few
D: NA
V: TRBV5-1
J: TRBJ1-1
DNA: TGCGCCAGCAGCCCCCCGACAGGACGAACTGAAGCTTTCTTT
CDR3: CASSPPTGRTEAFF

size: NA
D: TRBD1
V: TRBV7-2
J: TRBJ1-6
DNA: TGTGCCAGCAGCTCACAGGGGCGCGTAGGTTCACCCCTCCACTTT
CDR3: CASSSQGRVGSPLHF

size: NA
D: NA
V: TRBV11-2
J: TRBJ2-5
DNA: TGTGCCAGCAGCTTAGGGTGGGGGGCTAGAGAGACCCAGTACTTC
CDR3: CASSLGWGARETQYF

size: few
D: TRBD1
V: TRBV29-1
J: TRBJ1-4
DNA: TGCAGCGTCCGACAGGGGAGGAATTATGAAAAACTGTTTTTT
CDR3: CSVRQGRNYEKLFF

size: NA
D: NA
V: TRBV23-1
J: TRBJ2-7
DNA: TGCGCCAGCAGTCAATCCCGAGGACAGATGACCTACGAGCAGTACTTC
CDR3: CASSQSRGQMTYEQYF

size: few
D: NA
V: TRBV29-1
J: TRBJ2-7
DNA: TGCAGCGTTATTGGTGGCTGGGAGCAGTACTTC
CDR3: CSVIGGWEQYF

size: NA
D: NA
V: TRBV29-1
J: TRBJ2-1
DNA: TGCAGCGTTGCGGAGGGGACTCAGAACAATGAGCAGTTCTTC
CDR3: CSVAEGTQNNEQFF

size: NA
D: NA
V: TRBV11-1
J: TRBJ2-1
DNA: TGTGCCAGCAGCTTCGAGGCTGAGCAGTTCTTC
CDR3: CASSFEAEQFF

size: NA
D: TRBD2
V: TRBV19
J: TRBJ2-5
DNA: TGTGCCAGTAGTATGGGGACTAGCGTTCGAGAGACCCAGTACTTC
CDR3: CASSMGTSVRETQYF